Below are 30 T cell receptor beta chains sequenced from a single sample in a study of cytomegalovirus exposure and HLA in healthy donors. The PCR employed 60 Vbeta primers together with 13 Jbeta primers. Sequencing used immunoSEQ multiplex PCR; TCRdb keeps in-frame clones, though not all of them. The sample contains fewer than 350,000 clones, 70% to 90% of which appear only once. Sequencing input: PBMCs. These receptors were obtained from a woman between 18 and 29 years old in good health and CMV-seronegative.

V and J are TRBV2 and TRBJ2-2; no clear D gene. Per the germline V gene, CDR1 is SNHLY and CDR2 is FYNNEI. CDR3 length: 12 residues. Deletions cut 5 bases from V and 10 bases from J, with 11 bases between. DNA of the CDR3: TGTGCCAGCAGTCTGGCCCTTACGGAGCTGTTTTTT. It encodes CASSLALTELFF. Looking up the rest from reference TRBV2 and TRBJ2-2 gives the full variable domain: EPEVTQTPSHQVTQMGQEVILRCVPISNHLYFYWYRQILGQKVEFLVSFYNNEISEKSEIFDDQFSVERPDGSNFTLKIRSTKLEDSAMYFCASSLALTELFFGEGSRLTVL.

J is TRBJ1-1 and V is TRBV6-5; a weak D match, TRBD1 (6 bases). Germline loops: CDR1 MNHEY, CDR2 SVGAGI. This CDR3 has 13 amino acids. Trimming left V 11 bases short and J 4 bases short, with 17 bases between. The DNA of the CDR3 is TGTGCCGTCCTTAGGGGGTGGGGCACTGAAGCTTTCTTT. Translation: CAVLRGWGTEAFF.

The rearrangement links TRBV4-1 to TRBJ1-6; D gene ambiguous. V gave up 1 base and J gave up 0 bases, with 13 bases separating them. Germline lookup yields CDR1 MGHRA and CDR2 YSYEKL. The CDR3 sequence is 18 residues long. The DNA of the CDR3 is TGCGCCAGCAGCCAAGGGGTGGCTAGGAGCTCCTATAATTCACCCCTCCACTTT. This sequence encodes CASSQGVARSSYNSPLHF.

The chain couples TRBV7-6 to TRBJ2-2, with D possibly being TRBD1 (6 bases). V dropped 1 base and J dropped 0 bases, with 12 bases sitting between them. CDR3 length: 17 residues. Germline CDR1 is SGHVS and CDR2 is FNYEAQ. The CDR3 DNA reads TGTGCCAGCAGCTTAGACAAGACAGGAGCGAACACCGGGGAGCTGTTTTTT. Translated, it gives CASSLDKTGANTGELFF.

The chain links TRBV2 to TRBJ2-3; perhaps TRBD1 as D (5 bases). Germline loops: CDR1 SNHLY, CDR2 FYNNEI. V was pared by 6 bases and J by 8 bases, with 9 bases between. This CDR3 has 11 residues. CDR3 coding DNA: TGTGCCAGCAGGGACACTGTTACGCAGTATTTT. Encoded protein: CASRDTVTQYF.

The V gene is TRBV11-3, the J gene TRBJ2-1; D gene ambiguous. CDR3 length equals 13 residues. The germline CDR1 and CDR2 sequences are SGHNT and YENEEA. V dropped 3 bases and J dropped 10 bases, with 13 bases sitting between them. CDR3 coding DNA: TGTGCCAGCAGCTTCAGCTCACTGGAGGAGCAGTTCTTC. Protein: CASSFSSLEEQFF.

The CDR3 coding sequence is TGTGCCAGCAGCTTATATCCTGGACAGGGGAACACTGAAGCTTTCTTT. Amino acid sequence: CASSLYPGQGNTEAFF. The chain has TRBV7-3 and TRBJ1-1; 8 bases line up with TRBD1. This CDR3 is 16 amino acids long. Germline CDR1 and CDR2: SGHTA and FQGTGA. The J segment lost 1 base and the V segment lost 2 bases, leaving 6 bases of the junction unmatched.

The J gene is TRBJ2-3, the V gene TRBV28; 16 nucleotides align to TRBD2. CDR1 is MDHEN and CDR2 is SYDVKM in the germline V gene. Trimming removed 4 bases from V and 2 bases from J; junction bases left unmatched: 6. This CDR3 region has 18 residues. The chain's CDR3 is CASSSPGLAGGNTDTQYF. The CDR3 nucleotides are TGTGCCAGCAGTTCCCCGGGACTAGCGGGGGGGAACACAGATACGCAGTATTTT. Using reference TRBV28 and TRBJ2-3 for the parts outside the CDR3, the full variable domain is DVKVTQSSRYLVKRTGEKVFLECVQDMDHENMFWYRQDPGLGLRLIYFSYDVKMKEKGDIPEGYSVSREKKERFSLILESASTNQTSMYLCASSSPGLAGGNTDTQYFGPGTRLTVL.

V is TRBV2 and J is TRBJ2-7; 9 bases agree with TRBD1. The V and J ends lost 6 bases and 0 bases, in that order; junction bases with no gene match: 3. Germline-derived CDR1 and CDR2 are SNHLY and FYNNEI. This CDR3 contains 14 residues. The CDR3 sequence is CASRGTGSSYEQYF. CDR3 coding DNA: TGTGCCAGCAGAGGGACAGGGAGCTCCTACGAGCAGTACTTC.

This chain joins TRBV5-4 and TRBJ2-7, with TRBD1 matching 8 bases. The V gene end was trimmed by 2 bases and the J gene end by 2 bases; junction bases not matched to a gene: 6. There are 15 residues in the CDR3. Germline loops: CDR1 SGHNT, CDR2 YYREEE (reference sequence). CDR3 region: CASSFSGTGTYEQYF. CDR3 bases: TGTGCCAGCAGCTTCTCCGGGACAGGTACCTACGAGCAGTACTTC. The complete variable domain, with remaining parts taken from reference TRBV5-4 and TRBJ2-7, reads ETGVTQSPTHLIKTRGQQVTLRCSSQSGHNTVSWYQQALGQGPQFIFQYYREEENGRGNFPPRFSGLQFPNYSSELNVNALELDDSALYLCASSFSGTGTYEQYFGPGTRLTVT.

The chain has TRBV19 and TRBJ1-1, with unresolved D. The V gene's germline CDR1 is LNHDA and CDR2 SQIVND (reference sequence). Trimming shortened V by 2 bases and J by 5 bases, and 6 bases separated the two germline ends. The CDR3 totals 12 residues. The CDR3 DNA sequence: TGTGCCAGTAGTATAACCCAGACTGAAGCTTTCTTT. It is translated as CASSITQTEAFF. The variable domain in full, completed from reference TRBV19 and TRBJ1-1, reads DGGITQSPKYLFRKEGQNVTLSCEQNLNHDAMYWYRQDPGQGLRLIYYSQIVNDFQKGDIAEGYSVSREKKESFPLTVTSAQKNPTAFYLCASSITQTEAFFGQGTRLTVV.

The chain recombines TRBV11-2 with TRBJ2-7; tentative D call: TRBD2 (5 bases). Germline lookup yields CDR1 SGHAT and CDR2 FQNNGV. V was pared by 1 base and J by 5 bases, with 9 bases between. CDR3 length: 13 residues. The CDR3 spells CASSLGGGNEQYF. CDR3 DNA: TGTGCCAGCAGCTTAGGAGGAGGAAACGAGCAGTACTTC.

This chain's CDR3 is CASSLTGLAGGPFETQYF. The CDR3 DNA reads TGTGCCAGCAGCTTAACGGGACTAGCGGGGGGGCCATTTGAGACCCAGTACTTC. The rearrangement uses TRBV7-3 and TRBJ2-5; 16 bases fit TRBD2. This CDR3 is 18 amino acids long. Trimming cost V 0 bases and J 5 bases; bases outside gene matches: 6. CDR1 and CDR2 from the germline V gene are SGHTA and FQGTGA. Full variable domain (outside the CDR3, taken from reference TRBV7-3 and TRBJ2-5): GAGVSQTPSNKVTEKGKYVELRCDPISGHTALYWYRQSLGQGPEFLIYFQGTGAADDSGLPNDRFFAVRPEGSVSTLKIQRTERGDSAVYLCASSLTGLAGGPFETQYFGPGTRLLVL.

This chain joins TRBV10-3 and TRBJ2-7; TRBD2 matches at 12 bases. The CDR3 sequence is 19 residues long. Germline lookup yields CDR1 ENHRY and CDR2 SYGVKD. Trimming took 2 bases from V and 2 from J; bases not matched to a gene: 13. The CDR3 DNA follows: TGTGCCATCAGTGAGGTCGGACTAGCGGGGAAATCAAAAGCCTACGAGCAGTACTTC. The encoded protein is CAISEVGLAGKSKAYEQYF.

J is TRBJ1-1 and V is TRBV19; D is undetermined. The CDR3 extends over 13 amino acids. CDR1 is LNHDA and CDR2 is SQIVND in the germline V gene (reference sequence). V was cut by 4 bases and J by 3 bases, with 9 bases left in between. CDR3 sequence (DNA): TGTGCCAGTAGTAGAGACGTGTACACTGAAGCTTTCTTT. It translates to CASSRDVYTEAFF.

The J gene is TRBJ1-1, the V gene TRBV15; maybe TRBD1 (6 bases). Trimming stripped 1 base from V and 2 bases from J, with 8 bases between. Per germline, CDR1 LNHNV and CDR2 YYDKDF (reference sequence). The CDR3 has 14 amino acids. CDR3 in amino acids: CATSRAQGNTEAFF. The DNA of the CDR3 is TGTGCCACCAGCAGAGCACAGGGTAACACTGAAGCTTTCTTT.

The V gene is TRBV6-5, the J gene TRBJ1-2; 9 positions match TRBD1. Per germline, CDR1 MNHEY and CDR2 SVGAGI. J gave up 0 bases and V 6 bases, and 5 bases lay outside the gene matches. This CDR3 contains 15 residues. The DNA for the CDR3 is TGTGCCAGCAGAGTGGGGACAGGGCCTAACTATGGCTACACCTTC. It encodes CASRVGTGPNYGYTF.

The chain combines TRBV9 with TRBJ2-1; 10 nucleotides match TRBD2. V lost 6 bases, J lost 3 bases, and 6 bases stayed unmatched. This CDR3 has 15 amino acids. Germline CDR1 reads SGDLS; CDR2 reads YYNGEE. The CDR3 here is CASNSGTSVYNEQFF. Here the CDR3 DNA reads TGTGCCAGCAACTCCGGGACTAGCGTCTACAATGAGCAGTTCTTC.

The chain has TRBV6-1 and TRBJ2-7; D unresolved. The CDR3 contains 14 residues. Trimming took 10 bases from V and 6 from J, leaving 22 bases between them. CDR1 is MNHNS, CDR2 SASEGT, per germline. The CDR3 sequence is CATNSPTILPEQYF. In DNA, the CDR3 is TGTGCCACCAATTCCCCGACAATTCTGCCCGAGCAGTACTTC.

The V gene is TRBV4-2, the J gene TRBJ1-2; 9 bases align to TRBD1. Unmatched junction bases numbered 22, after V lost 6 bases and J lost 8 bases. The germline gives CDR1 LGHNA, CDR2 YNFKEQ. The CDR3 is 18 residues long. Written as DNA, the CDR3 is TGTGCCAGCAGACTCGAACAGGGGGCGCACGAAGGATCGGGAGGCTACACCTTC. Translating gives CASRLEQGAHEGSGGYTF.

The chain is built from TRBV14 and TRBJ2-1, with D possibly TRBD2 on 6 matching bases. V gave up 1 base and J gave up 12 bases, with 13 bases separating them. The CDR3 has 13 residues. CDR1 is SGHDN, CDR2 FVKESK, per germline. CDR3 DNA: TGTGCCAGCAGCCAAGTAACTAGCTCTAGGCAGTTCTTC. Protein product: CASSQVTSSRQFF.

J is TRBJ2-5 and V is TRBV21-1; the table's D gene call, TRBD2, was not cross checked with the DNA. TRBV21-1 is described as a pseudogene. The CDR3 spans 12 residues. The CDR3 sequence is CASTNPSAGVYF. CDR3 DNA sequence: TGTGCCAGCACCAACCCTTCGGCGGGGGTGTACTTC.

The chain uses TRBV19 and TRBJ1-4; 8 nucleotides line up with TRBD1. The germline gives CDR1 LNHDA, CDR2 SQIVND (reference sequence). There are 20 residues in the CDR3. V shed 7 bases and J 0 bases; nucleotides not matched to a gene: 19. Written as DNA, the CDR3 is TGTGCCAGTAAGGGGGCCCCCCGACAGGGGCCGCTGGCAACTAATGAAAAACTGTTTTTT. Translation gives CASKGAPRQGPLATNEKLFF.

This chain uses TRBV19 with TRBJ2-7; D is perhaps TRBD2 (5 bases). Germline V CDR1 and CDR2: LNHDA, SQIVND (reference sequence). Between the trimmed V and J ends, which lost 4 bases and 7 bases, there was a span of 17 bases. The CDR3 is 14 amino acids. CDR3 in amino acids: CASSTPGSMREQYF. In nucleotides, the CDR3 is TGTGCCAGTAGTACGCCGGGATCCATGAGGGAGCAGTACTTC.

The chain employs TRBV7-2 and TRBJ2-7; the D is unclear. Trimming stripped 3 bases from V and 0 bases from J, with 6 bases between. From germline, CDR1 is SGHTA and CDR2 FQGNSA. There are 13 residues in the CDR3. The CDR3 coding sequence is TGTGCCAGCAGCTTGGGCAACTCCTACGAGCAGTACTTC. Translation gives CASSLGNSYEQYF.

The V call is TRBV2, the J call TRBJ2-1, with D possibly matching TRBD2 (5 bases). CDR3 length equals 11 residues. Germline lookup yields CDR1 SNHLY and CDR2 FYNNEI. The V and J ends lost 6 bases and 9 bases respectively, with 9 bases between them. The DNA of the CDR3 is TGTGCCAGCAGAGCGGTGGGTGAGCAGTTCTTC. Its translation: CASRAVGEQFF.

The chain employs TRBV6-1 and TRBJ1-2; tentative D call: TRBD1 (5 bases). Per the germline V gene, CDR1 is MNHNS and CDR2 is SASEGT. The CDR3 covers 13 residues. V dropped 3 bases and J dropped 2 bases, with 7 bases sitting between them. CDR3 amino acids: CASSDRGNYGYTF. As DNA, the CDR3 is TGTGCCAGCAGTGACCGGGGGAACTATGGCTACACCTTC.

V and J are TRBV6-4 and TRBJ2-1; weak D call: TRBD2 (6 bases). In germline, CDR1 is MRHNA, CDR2 SNTAGT. This CDR3 has 15 amino acids. The V end was cut by 2 bases, the J end by 5 bases, with 13 bases between. The CDR3 reads CASSDGGSSNNEQFF. The CDR3 coding sequence is TGTGCCAGCAGTGACGGGGGGTCGTCTAACAATGAGCAGTTCTTC.

The chain links TRBV5-1 to TRBJ2-7; D not resolved. The V gene lost 0 bases and the J gene lost 0 bases, with 7 bases spanning the gap. Per the germline V gene, CDR1 is SGHRS and CDR2 is YFSETQ. The CDR3 consists of 14 residues. The DNA for the CDR3 is TGCGCCAGCAGCTTGGCGGTTAGCTCCTACGAGCAGTACTTC. It translates to CASSLAVSSYEQYF.

Note on this clone: The sample holds other DNA sequences that translate to the same CDR3. This CDR3 is CASSAGYQPQHF. CDR3 in DNA: TGTGCCAGCAGTGCGGGGTATCAGCCCCAGCATTTT. V gene TRBV25-1 combines with J gene TRBJ1-5; D unclear. Trimming pared 4 bases from V and 5 bases from J, leaving 6 bases between. Per germline, CDR1 MGHDK and CDR2 SYGVNS. The CDR3 contains 12 residues.